This T cell receptor (beta chain) was sequenced during a study of blood T cell repertoires in COVID-19. Study details: Samples taken during acute and convalescent COVID-19 were collected in the United States, Italy and Spain. T cells, B-cell-depleted T cells, or PBMCs provided the cDNA or gDNA that served as material.

Germline CDR1 is SGHVS and CDR2 is FQNEAQ. V was trimmed by 1 base and J by 6 bases, leaving 18 bases between them. The CDR3 is made up of 16 amino acids. In the original workflow: Estimates of nucleated cell counts were drawn from the amplification of reference gene primers. Some clones are missing from TCRdb's copy, which holds only in-frame ones; the method was immunoSEQ multiplex PCR. The DNA gave D and trimming, while V, J and clone size come from that table. The data show roughly 60,000 clones, approximately 84% seen once. The rearrangement uses TRBV7-8 and TRBJ1-2, with TRBD1 as a possible D gene (6 bases). Source material: peripheral blood. The clonotype originates from a human donor in a cohort sampled during active COVID-19. The CDR3: CASSLDRARKGDGYTF. The CDR3 coding sequence is TGTGCCAGCAGCTTAGACAGGGCCCGGAAGGGGGATGGCTACACCTTC.